What follows is one T cell receptor (beta chain) and its context. Antigen unknown. The record originates from a study of blood T cells in healthy people across ages. Study-wide results and limits: Researchers report that TCR beta diversity correlated strongly with naive T cell percentage.

This CDR3 is built from 14 residues. CDR1 and CDR2 (germline): MNHEY, SVGAGI. Then a second PCR, running about 7 to 11 cycles, was carried out with a sample-barcoded 5' primer and a J-beta primer mix. MiXCR was run by TCRdb on the 5' RACE reads, yielding one entry per CDR3 protein. Found here are roughly 1,100,000 distinct CDR3 sequences, under 30% of them singletons; the top ten hold less than 0.85%. The same data also contributed to another study, on T cells of mothers and their children. Per that study: At a rate of 1.5 ug per 15 ul, cDNA synthesis received all of the extracted RNA. Second-PCR amplification with M1S added sample barcodes and 2-4 random nucleotides. In both related and unrelated pairs, TCR recombination output is shaped similarly by thymic selection.

Sequencing was done on a sample of blood. This clonotype was obtained from a girl aged 2-9 years in good health. This sequence joins TRBV6-5 and TRBJ2-1; D may be TRBD1 or TRBD2 (5 bases each). The J call could be wrong; TRBJ2-7 is a better fit for the DNA end. The DNA for the CDR3 is TGTGCCAGCAGTTCCCGGGACGCTTCCTACGAGCAGTACTTC. It codes for CASSSRDASYEQYF.